The T cell receptor beta chain described here comes from a study of shared clonotypes between healthy human individuals. The repertoire was sequenced with immunoSEQ multiplex PCR; TCRdb's copy has only in-frame clones and lacks some. Of about 2 million clones detected, about 95% appear once; the ten largest clones hold roughly 1%. Naive CD8 isolation took CD45RO-negative cells positively selected for CCR7 and excluded terminally differentiated effector memory CD45RA+ cells. This CDR3 contains 10 residues. Germline lookup yields CDR1 SGHTS and CDR2 YDEGEE. Trimming removed 5 bases from V and 3 bases from J, with 3 bases in between.

This TCR came from a man between 18 and 35 years old in good health. The sample consisted of naive CD8+ T cells sorted from blood. The rearrangement links TRBV5-8 to TRBJ2-7; D ambiguous. CDR3 sequence (DNA): TGTGCCAGCAGGGGCTACGAGCAGTACTTC. Translation: CASRGYEQYF.